Listed below are T cell receptor beta chains from one sample, sequenced in a study of blood T cell repertoires in COVID-19. Profiling relied on immunoSEQ multiplex PCR, and the TCRdb table lists in-frame clones only, not all of them. Seen here are roughly 340,000 clones, 85% to 90% observed once, and the top ten hold 1%. The sequencing sample was made of PBMCs or T cells enriched from blood (not recorded which). These receptors all come from a man younger than 30 who had recovered from COVID-19. Both conserved end residues are part of each CDR3. D genes are given only for firm matches. Not all rows give a size; the values are once, few, many and, for expanded clones, a class.

v_call,j_call,d_call,clone_size,cdr3_nt,cdr3_aa
TRBV4-3,TRBJ2-5,TRBD2,-,TGCGCCAGCAGCCAAGAGCTAGCGGGAGGACAAGAGACCCAGTACTTC,CASSQELAGGQETQYF
TRBV2,TRBJ2-7,TRBD2,-,TGTGCCAGCAGTCAGCTAGCGGGAGGAAGGGAGCAGTACTTC,CASSQLAGGREQYF
TRBV7-7,TRBJ2-2,-,-,TGTGCCAGCAGCTTAGGGTTGGCGGTAGCCGGGGAGCTGTTTTTT,CASSLGLAVAGELFF
TRBV5-1,TRBJ2-5,TRBD2,-,TGCGCCAGCAGCTCGGGACTAGCGGGGGGGACACAAGAGACCCAGTACTTC,CASSSGLAGGTQETQYF
TRBV9,TRBJ2-2,-,-,TGTGCCAGCAGCGTAGCGTGGCTAGCTGGCGGGGAGCTGTTTTTT,CASSVAWLAGGELFF
TRBV5-1,TRBJ2-2,-,-,TGCGCCAGCAGCTTGGCCTCAGGGTTCACCGGGGAGCTGTTTTTT,CASSLASGFTGELFF
TRBV10-3,TRBJ1-1,-,once,TGTGCCATCAGTGAGTGGGCAGGGGAGAACACTGAAGCTTTCTTT,CAISEWAGENTEAFF
TRBV7-8,TRBJ2-3,-,-,TGTGCCAGCAGCCGGCTACGACTGAGGACAGCCAGCACAGATACGCAGTATTTT,CASSRLRLRTASTDTQYF
TRBV21-1,TRBJ1-5,-,-,TGTGCCAGCAGCAATCGAGGGGACAGGGGAAGGGACCAGCCCCAGCATTTT,CASSNRGDRGRDQPQHF
TRBV18,TRBJ2-7,-,-,TGTGCCAGCTCACCGCCCACTATATACGAGCAGTACTTC,CASSPPTIYEQYF
TRBV28,TRBJ2-3,-,-,TGTGCCAGCAGTTTCTCCGGCGGGGTCGTAGATACGCAGTATTTT,CASSFSGGVVDTQYF
TRBV19,TRBJ1-2,-,-,TGTGCCAGTAGGCGACAGGATTCTAAATATGGCTACACCTTC,CASRRQDSKYGYTF
TRBV7-9,TRBJ2-5,TRBD1,-,TGTGCCAGCAGCTTAGGGGCGACAGGGGGGATGGAGACCCAGTACTTC,CASSLGATGGMETQYF
TRBV30,TRBJ1-3,-,-,TGTGCCTGGAGTGTAGGGGTTGGAAACACCATATATTTT,CAWSVGVGNTIYF
TRBV5-1,TRBJ2-1,-,-,TGCGCCAGCAGCTTGGCCCCCGGGATAGATGAGCAGTTCTTC,CASSLAPGIDEQFF
TRBV4-3,TRBJ2-1,TRBD1,-,TGCGCCAGCAGCCAAGGGGACAGGCCCTTTGGTGAGCAGTTCTTC,CASSQGDRPFGEQFF
TRBV5-1,TRBJ2-7,TRBD1,-,TGCGCCAGCAGCCTAAAACTCCGGGACAGGGACTCCTACGAGCAGTACTTC,CASSLKLRDRDSYEQYF
TRBV19,TRBJ1-5,-,-,TGTGCCAGTAGTATGACTAATCAGCCCCAGCATTTT,CASSMTNQPQHF
TRBV10-3,TRBJ2-1,TRBD2,-,TGTGCCATCAGTACCGGGACTAGCTCCTACAATGAGCAGTTCTTC,CAISTGTSSYNEQFF
TRBV2,TRBJ1-2,-,-,TGTGCCAGCCGAGTAGGGGGGGCGGGCTATGGCTACACCTTC,CASRVGGAGYGYTF
TRBV4-3,TRBJ2-1,TRBD2,-,TGCGCCAGCAGCCAAAACCCGGGACTAGCAATCGATGAGCAGTTCTTC,CASSQNPGLAIDEQFF
TRBV11-1,TRBJ2-7,-,-,TGTGCCAGCAGCTTAGGGCTAGGTTCCTACGAGCAGTACTTC,CASSLGLGSYEQYF
TRBV4-1,TRBJ1-3,TRBD1,-,TGCGCCAGCAGCCATGACAGGGAAAGTGGAAACACCATATATTTT,CASSHDRESGNTIYF
TRBV3-1/TRBV3-2,TRBJ2-3,TRBD2,-,TGTGCCAGCAGCCCCGGGACTAGCGGGTCCACAGATACGCAGTATTTT,CASSPGTSGSTDTQYF
TRBV4-1,TRBJ2-7,-,-,TGCGCCAGCAGCCGAGGTACCGGGAGCAGCTACGAGCAGTACTTC,CASSRGTGSSYEQYF
TRBV24-1,TRBJ1-1,-,-,TGTGCCACCAGTGATTTTTGGAGGGGAGTAATTGAAGCTTTCTTT,CATSDFWRGVIEAFF
TRBV19,TRBJ2-7,TRBD1,-,TGTGCCACCAAGGGACAGTCCTACGAGCAGTACTTC,CATKGQSYEQYF
TRBV7-9,TRBJ2-1,TRBD2,-,TGTGCCAGCAGCGGAAGGACTAGCGGGAGCTCCTACAATGAGCAGTTCTTC,CASSGRTSGSSYNEQFF
TRBV7-8,TRBJ1-4,-,once,TGTGCCAGCAGCTCCGCCGGGGGGCTTGAAAAACTGTTTTTT,CASSSAGGLEKLFF
TRBV7-9,TRBJ1-2,TRBD1,-,TGTGCCAGCAGCTTGGGACAGGGGGACGTCTATGGCTACACCTTC,CASSLGQGDVYGYTF
TRBV10-2,TRBJ2-7,TRBD1,-,TGCGGGGCAGGGGGCATCTACGAGCAGTACTTC,CGAGGIYEQYF
TRBV4-2,TRBJ2-7,TRBD2,-,TGTGCCAGCAGCAATAGCGGGGCCTACGAGCAGTACTTC,CASSNSGAYEQYF
TRBV2,TRBJ1-4,-,-,TGTGCAACCAAGGGCGGGACCGGCGAAAAACTGTTTTTT,CATKGGTGEKLFF
TRBV7-2,TRBJ1-1,-,-,TGTGCCAGCAGCTTAGAGAGGACAGCGAACACTGAAGCTTTCTTT,CASSLERTANTEAFF
TRBV24-1,TRBJ2-2,TRBD1,once,TGTGCCACCAGTGGGACAGGGGGGTTGAACACCGGGGAGCTGTTTTTT,CATSGTGGLNTGELFF
TRBV6-5,TRBJ2-5,-,-,TGTGCCAGCAGATTAGCGGCCCTCCAAGAGACCCAGTACTTC,CASRLAALQETQYF
TRBV4-3,TRBJ2-1,TRBD2,-,TGCGCCAGCAGCCCCGAAGGTCTGGGGGGGGGACTACCTTCCTACAATGAGCAGTTCTTC,CASSPEGLGGGLPSYNEQFF
TRBV6-5,TRBJ1-1,-,-,TGTGCCAGCAGTACTCGTCTGAACACTGAAGCTTTCTTT,CASSTRLNTEAFF
TRBV3-1/TRBV3-2,TRBJ2-1,-,-,TGTGCCAGCAGCCAAGTGAAGGGGCTATACAATGAGCAGTTCTTC,CASSQVKGLYNEQFF
TRBV5-4,TRBJ2-7,-,-,TGTGCCAGCAGCTTTGACTATCGGTCTGACGAGCAGTACTTC,CASSFDYRSDEQYF
TRBV7-9,TRBJ1-6,TRBD1,-,TGTGCCAGCAGCCGACCCTTACAGGGGGATAATTCACCCCTCCACTTT,CASSRPLQGDNSPLHF
TRBV29-1,TRBJ2-2,TRBD2,-,TGCAGCGTTTTAGCGGGACCGAACACCGGGGAGCTGTTTTTT,CSVLAGPNTGELFF
TRBV19,TRBJ2-7,TRBD1,-,TGTGCCAGTAGTCGGGACAGGGGCGAGCAGTACTTC,CASSRDRGEQYF
TRBV29-1,TRBJ1-2,TRBD1,-,TGCAGCGCCGGGGACAGGCCAGGCCCTAACTATGGCTACACCTTC,CSAGDRPGPNYGYTF
TRBV28,TRBJ1-1,TRBD1,-,TGTGCCAGCAGTCTCCCCTCCCCGACCGGGACAGTCGTGACTGAAGCTTTCTTT,CASSLPSPTGTVVTEAFF
TRBV28,TRBJ1-4,-,-,TGTGCCAGCAGTTTGGTTACAGGGACTAATGAAAAACTGTTTTTT,CASSLVTGTNEKLFF
TRBV10-3,TRBJ2-7,TRBD2,-,TGTGCCATCAGTGATCTTCCGGGGACTAGCGTAACATACTACGAGCAGTACTTC,CAISDLPGTSVTYYEQYF